Listed below are T cell receptor beta chains from one sample, sequenced in a study of blood T cell repertoires in COVID-19. Assay: immunoSEQ multiplex PCR; the TCRdb copy retains only in-frame clones and omits some. The table lists approximately 68,000 clones, 85% to 90% of them singletons. Material: peripheral blood. Receptors were obtained from a man aged 50 to 60 with active COVID-19. Both conserved end residues are part of each CDR3. D genes are given only for firm matches. Not all rows give a size; the values are once, few, many and, for expanded clones, a class.

j_gene	d_gene	v_gene	abundance	CDR3nt	CDR3aa
TRBJ2-1	TRBD2	TRBV20-1	few	TGCAGTGCTAGTGGGTTCGGGACTAGCGTCGACTACAATGAGCAGTTCTTC	CSASGFGTSVDYNEQFF
TRBJ2-2	.	TRBV27	once	TGTGCCAGCAGCCCGGACACCGGGGAGCTGTTTTTT	CASSPDTGELFF
TRBJ2-2	TRBD1	TRBV19	.	TGTGCCAGTAGTATCCTCGGGACAGGGAACACCGGGGAGCTGTTTTTT	CASSILGTGNTGELFF
TRBJ1-1	.	TRBV7-2	.	TGTGCCAGCAGCCGAATACCGACAGAAGCTTTCTTT	CASSRIPTEAFF
TRBJ1-5	.	TRBV6-2/TRBV6-3	.	TGTGCCAGCAGTTGGCTAGCGGGAGTAGCCGGTCAGCATTTT	CASSWLAGVAGQHF
TRBJ2-7	.	TRBV7-2	.	TGTGCCAGCAGCTTAGGCCTAGCGATCTACGAGCAGTACTTC	CASSLGLAIYEQYF
TRBJ1-2	.	TRBV29-1	.	TGCAGCGTTGGCAGGGATAGAGGCTACACCTTC	CSVGRDRGYTF
TRBJ2-6	.	TRBV2	.	TGTGCCAGCAGTTTGGTACTCCCTGGGGCCAACGTCCTGACTTTC	CASSLVLPGANVLTF
TRBJ2-1	.	TRBV4-1	.	TGCGCCAGCAGCCAAGATTCAGGAGCGGGCTATAGCTCCTACAATGAGCAGTTCTTC	CASSQDSGAGYSSYNEQFF
TRBJ2-3	TRBD2	TRBV29-1	.	TGCAGCGTTGGAGGGACTAGCGGAAGCACAGATACGCAGTATTTT	CSVGGTSGSTDTQYF
TRBJ1-5	.	TRBV6-1	few	TGTGCCAGCAGTGAGTTCGCGGGCTCAAATCAGCCCCAGCATTTT	CASSEFAGSNQPQHF
TRBJ2-2	.	TRBV9	.	TGTGCCAGCAGCGTTTTACAGAACACCGGGGAGCTGTTTTTT	CASSVLQNTGELFF
TRBJ2-7	TRBD1	TRBV4-1	.	TGCGCCAGCAGCCAAGCTCCGGGACAGGGCTACGAGCAGTACTTC	CASSQAPGQGYEQYF
TRBJ2-1	TRBD2	TRBV6-1	few	TGTGCCAGCAGTGATACGGGACTAGCGGGATATAGATACAATGAGCAGTTCTTC	CASSDTGLAGYRYNEQFF
TRBJ1-4	TRBD1	TRBV27	few	TGTGCCAGCAGTTTAATCCGGACAGGGAGATATGAAAAACTGTTTTTT	CASSLIRTGRYEKLFF
TRBJ2-3	TRBD2	TRBV11-1	.	TGTGCCAGCGCTAGCGGGGACCCCACAGATACGCAGTATTTT	CASASGDPTDTQYF
TRBJ2-3	TRBD1	TRBV6-5	.	TGTGCCAGCAGCGCCGACAGGGGTTTTTCAGATACGCAGTATTTT	CASSADRGFSDTQYF
TRBJ1-2	TRBD1	TRBV19	.	TGTGCCAGTACCATAGGGCGGACAGGGGGCATCAACTATGGCTACACCTTC	CASTIGRTGGINYGYTF
TRBJ2-1	TRBD2	TRBV7-2	.	TGTGCCAGCAGCTTAGGAGTAGCGGGGGGCTCCGCTAGAAATGAGCAGTTCTTC	CASSLGVAGGSARNEQFF
TRBJ2-7	TRBD1	TRBV7-8	.	TGTGCCAGCAGCTTTCGACAGGGGGTCCACGAGCAGTACTTC	CASSFRQGVHEQYF
TRBJ2-2	TRBD2	TRBV6-2/TRBV6-3	once	TGTGCCAGCAGTTACTCGGGTAGCGGGAAAACCGGGGAGCTGTTTTTT	CASSYSGSGKTGELFF
TRBJ2-1	TRBD2	TRBV7-2	.	TGTGCCAGCAGCTTAGGAGGGACTAGCGTATACAATGAGCAGTTCTTC	CASSLGGTSVYNEQFF
TRBJ2-7	.	TRBV6-5	.	TGTGCCAGCAGTCGCAGCGGGTTACTCTACGAGCAGTACTTC	CASSRSGLLYEQYF
TRBJ2-7	.	TRBV7-9	.	TGTGCCAGCAGCCCTTCGGGAGCCTACGAGCAGTACTTC	CASSPSGAYEQYF
TRBJ2-1	.	TRBV9	.	TGTGCCAGCAGCCCGCGGGGTTCGGGCAATGAGCAGTTCTTC	CASSPRGSGNEQFF
TRBJ1-1	.	TRBV29-1	.	TGCAGCGTCCCCAGCGGGACCTCGAACACTGAAGCTTTCTTT	CSVPSGTSNTEAFF
TRBJ2-5	TRBD1	TRBV5-4	.	TGTGCCAGCAGCATCGACAGGGTTTCTGAGACCCAGTACTTC	CASSIDRVSETQYF
TRBJ2-6	.	TRBV18	.	TGTGCCAGCTCACCCCAGGGGAACTCTGGGGCCAACGTCCTGACTTTC	CASSPQGNSGANVLTF
TRBJ2-2	TRBD2	TRBV7-2	.	TGTGCCAGCAGCTTAAGACAACTAGCGGGGGGGCTCACCGGGGAGCTGTTTTTT	CASSLRQLAGGLTGELFF
TRBJ2-7	.	TRBV27	.	TGTGCCAGCAGTTTAGTGAGGAGTCGACAGTGGGGAAACTACGAGCAGTACTTC	CASSLVRSRQWGNYEQYF
TRBJ2-4	.	TRBV11-2	.	TGTGCCAGCAGCCCGTCCCCGTTACTAGCCAAAAACATTCAGTACTTC	CASSPSPLLAKNIQYF
TRBJ1-4	.	TRBV5-5	.	TGTGCCAGCAGCTTGTTGACCGGGAATGAAAAACTGTTTTTT	CASSLLTGNEKLFF
TRBJ2-7	.	TRBV7-2	.	TGTGCCAGCAGCCCCGCTTTCGTCCGGTACGAGCAGTACTTC	CASSPAFVRYEQYF
TRBJ2-5	.	TRBV5-6	.	TGTGCCAGCAGCCGCCAAGAGACCCAGTACTTC	CASSRQETQYF
TRBJ1-5	.	TRBV15	.	TGTGCCACCAGCAGATATAGCAATCAGCCCCAGCATTTT	CATSRYSNQPQHF
TRBJ1-5	.	TRBV28	.	TGTGCCACGGGAGAGTATAGCAATCAGCCCCAGCATTTT	CATGEYSNQPQHF
TRBJ2-7	.	TRBV4-3	.	TGCGCCAGCAGCCAAGATAGAGGGTTCTACGAGCAGTACTTC	CASSQDRGFYEQYF
TRBJ2-2	TRBD2	TRBV6-4	.	TGTGCCAGCAGTGAATTAGCGGGAGAGGGCACCGGGGAGCTGTTTTTT	CASSELAGEGTGELFF
TRBJ2-3	TRBD2	TRBV6-4	once	TGTGCCAGCAGGGCTAGCGGCCCCACAGATACGCAGTATTTT	CASRASGPTDTQYF
TRBJ2-2	.	TRBV19	.	TGTGCCAGTAGTATTGATCGTCGTGGGAGTGGTACCGGGGAGCTGTTTTTT	CASSIDRRGSGTGELFF
TRBJ2-1	TRBD2	TRBV7-3	.	TGTGCCAGCAGCAGCGGGGGGGCCTTTTACAATGAGCAGTTCTTC	CASSSGGAFYNEQFF
TRBJ1-2	TRBD1	TRBV7-2	.	TGTGCCAGCAGCCTGGGACAGACTTCCCGGGGCTACACCTTC	CASSLGQTSRGYTF
TRBJ2-1	TRBD1	TRBV5-8	.	TGTGCCACAAACAGGGGTCGCCACTCCTACAATGAGCAGTTCTTC	CATNRGRHSYNEQFF
TRBJ2-7	TRBD2	TRBV27	few	TGTGCCAGCAGTTTACTGCCCGTGGGTAGCGGGAGGGGATTAGGCGAGCAGTACTTC	CASSLLPVGSGRGLGEQYF
TRBJ2-1	.	TRBV5-1	once	TGCGCCAGCAGCTTGGACCCGGCGGGGAGAAACAATGAGCAGTTCTTC	CASSLDPAGRNNEQFF
TRBJ1-2	TRBD1	TRBV11-2	once	TGTGCCAGCAGCTCACCCCGACAGGGGGTGAACTATGGCTACACCTTC	CASSSPRQGVNYGYTF
TRBJ2-1	TRBD2	TRBV11-3	.	TGTGCCAGCAGCTCACTAGCGGGGGGGAACAATGAGCAGTTCTTC	CASSSLAGGNNEQFF
TRBJ2-7	.	TRBV2	.	TGTGCCAGCACTCGGGATAGTAGCTACGAGCAGTACTTC	CASTRDSSYEQYF
TRBJ2-1	.	TRBV18	.	TGTGCCAGCTCACCTCGAACAGGACAATATGAGCAGTTCTTC	CASSPRTGQYEQFF
TRBJ2-2	TRBD2	TRBV6-2/TRBV6-3	.	TGTGCCAGCAGTTACTACAACTGGCGGGGGATGAACACCGGGGAGCTGTTTTTT	CASSYYNWRGMNTGELFF
TRBJ1-2	.	TRBV11-2	once	TGTGCCAGCAGCCCAGGGTTTCGGGTTGGCTACACCTTC	CASSPGFRVGYTF
TRBJ2-5	TRBD2	TRBV4-1	.	TGCGCCAGCAGCCAGGGACTAGCGGGAGGAGAGACCCAGTACTTC	CASSQGLAGGETQYF
TRBJ2-3	.	TRBV18	.	TGTGCCAGCTCACCATCCCTCACAGATACGCAGTATTTT	CASSPSLTDTQYF
TRBJ1-4	.	TRBV4-2	.	TGTGCCAGCAGCCTAGAGGGAGGAGCAACTAATGAAAAACTGTTTTTT	CASSLEGGATNEKLFF
TRBJ1-4	.	TRBV10-3	.	TGTGCCATCAGGGCGGCACTCGGGGTTGAAAAACTGTTTTTT	CAIRAALGVEKLFF
TRBJ2-2	.	TRBV12-3/TRBV12-4	.	TGTGCCAGCAGTCTGCGGACCGGGGAGCTGTTTTTT	CASSLRTGELFF
TRBJ2-1	.	TRBV7-2	.	TGTGCCAGCAGCAAGGGGGGGCCTAGCTCCTACAATGAGCAGTTCTTC	CASSKGGPSSYNEQFF
TRBJ1-1	.	TRBV28	.	TGTGCCAGCAGTTTATCGCTATTTGGGCAGATGAACACTGAAGCTTTCTTT	CASSLSLFGQMNTEAFF
TRBJ2-2	TRBD1	TRBV9	few	TGTGCCAGCAGCGGGCGAGACAGGGGGCCCTCCGGTAGGGAGCTGTTTTTT	CASSGRDRGPSGRELFF
TRBJ1-2	.	TRBV7-9	.	TGTGCCAGCAGCGCATCGGGTTCGTTTAACTATGGCTACACCTTC	CASSASGSFNYGYTF